The sequence of this T cell receptor beta chain was determined in a study of cytomegalovirus exposure and HLA in healthy donors. Study-wide points: Presence/absence analyses assumed roughly uniform sequencing depth across donors. Common viral pathogens were later found to be apparently linked to several of the most significant clusters. Researchers reported in a later analysis that a missense DCLRE1C variant was tied to TCR beta V- and J-gene trimming.

Notes on this clone: Its antigen remains unidentified.

The PCR contained 60 Vbeta and 13 Jbeta primers. Data came from immunoSEQ multiplex PCR; TCRdb stores just in-frame clones and leaves some out. The sample includes 100,000 to 150,000 clones, over 60% seen only once; the top ten take about 13%. The CDR3 contains 15 residues. V lost 3 bases and J lost 0, with 12 bases in between. Germline V gene sequence: CDR1 SGHTA, CDR2 FQGNSA. Sequenced: PBMCs. This receptor was taken from a woman between 35 and 50 years old in good health and CMV-seropositive. The rearrangement joins TRBV7-2 to TRBJ2-7; D is possibly TRBD1 (6 bases). In DNA form, the CDR3 reads TGTGCCAGCAGCTTTTATCAGGGGCGCTCCTACGAGCAGTACTTC. The encoded protein is CASSFYQGRSYEQYF. The entire variable domain, with the rest obtained from reference TRBV7-2 and TRBJ2-7, is as follows: GAGVSQSPSNKVTEKGKDVELRCDPISGHTALYWYRQSLGQGLEFLIYFQGNSAPDKSGLPSDRFSAERTGGSVSTLTIQRTQQEDSAVYLCASSFYQGRSYEQYFGPGTRLTVT.